The text below deals with one T cell receptor beta chain. The data originate from a study of technical replicates of blood from a handful of donors. Measured with immunoSEQ multiplex PCR; TCRdb has only the in-frame clones, and not every one. The sample holds approximately 79,000 clones; around nine tenths are singletons and the top ten take about 0.4%. CDR3 length: 15 amino acids. J was trimmed by 3 bases and V by 5 bases; bases with no gene match: 6. CDR1 SEHNR and CDR2 FQNEAQ come from the germline V gene (reference sequence). The origin of this receptor is a human donor in good health. The J gene is TRBJ2-1, the V gene TRBV7-9, with 8 bases that match TRBD2. Sample: T cells isolated from PBMCs. CDR3 coding DNA: TGTGCCAGCAGCACTAGCGGTCGGAGCTACAATGAGCAGTTCTTC. This codes for CASSTSGRSYNEQFF.